One sample yielded the 24 T cell receptor beta chains listed below, sequenced in a study of blood T cell repertoires in COVID-19. The assay was immunoSEQ multiplex PCR, and TCRdb's table has in-frame clones only and misses some. Of tens of thousands of clones detected, 80% to 85% appear once; the ten largest clones hold 7.5% to 9%. The specimen sequenced was peripheral blood. The source of these receptors is a human donor in a cohort sampled during active COVID-19.

The chain couples TRBV2 to TRBJ2-7; tentative D call: TRBD1 (5 bases). The CDR3 sequence is 14 residues long. Germline loops: CDR1 SNHLY, CDR2 FYNNEI. V was trimmed by 6 bases and J by 4 bases, leaving 16 bases between them. DNA of the CDR3: TGTGCCAGCAGGGGGCTCGCAGTACCTTACGAGCAGTACTTC. Residues: CASRGLAVPYEQYF.

By share, this clone ranks as medium-sized. The genes are TRBV18 and TRBJ1-2, with D unresolved. There are 12 residues in the CDR3. The V gene lost 4 bases and the J gene lost 6 bases, with 9 bases spanning the gap. Germline-derived CDR1 and CDR2 are KGHSH and LQKENI. The CDR3 loop reads CASSQSRNGYTF. Here the CDR3 DNA reads TGTGCCAGCTCACAGAGTCGAAATGGCTACACCTTC.

The V gene is TRBV30, the J gene TRBJ2-5, with a possible D match to TRBD1 (6 bases). V lost 5 bases and J lost 5, with 12 bases in between. CDR3 length equals 12 residues. Looked up from germline, CDR1 is GTSNPN and CDR2 is SVGIG (reference sequence). The CDR3 here is CAWAGVGETQYF. Here the CDR3 DNA reads TGTGCCTGGGCAGGGGTGGGGGAGACCCAGTACTTC.

The J gene is TRBJ2-1, the V gene TRBV5-4; possible D gene TRBD1, 5 bases. Germline values: CDR1 SGHNT, CDR2 YYREEE (reference sequence). V gave up 4 bases and J gave up 8 bases, with 16 bases separating them. This CDR3 has 14 residues. The DNA for the CDR3 is TGTGCCAGCAGCCCCTCAGGGTCACAGGATGAGCAGTTCTTC. Translation gives CASSPSGSQDEQFF.

The chain links TRBV19 to TRBJ2-2; 9 bases are shared with TRBD1. Germline trimming cut 5 bases from V and 6 bases from J; bases unmatched to any gene: 7. The CDR3 length is 15 residues. Germline CDR1 and CDR2: LNHDA and SQIVND (reference sequence). CDR3 sequence (DNA): TGTGCCAGTAGTTCCGGGACAGGGTTCGCCGGGGAGCTGTTTTTT. This encodes CASSSGTGFAGELFF.

This clone was seen only once. This sequence joins TRBV18 and TRBJ1-6; D gene ambiguous. V lost 0 bases and J 8 bases, leaving 8 bases between the germline ends. CDR1 is KGHSH, CDR2 LQKENI, per germline. The CDR3 has 14 residues. For the CDR3, the DNA is TGTGCCAGCTCACCACCTATCCCTTATTCACCCCTCCACTTT. Amino acid sequence: CASSPPIPYSPLHF.

This clone was observed a handful of times. J is TRBJ1-5 and V is TRBV21-1; the table names TRBD1, a call not compared with the DNA. TRBV21-1 is annotated as a pseudogene. The CDR3 is 13 amino acids. CDR3 sequence reads: CASSWQGNQPQHF. CDR3 DNA sequence: TGTGCCAGCAGCTGGCAGGGTAATCAGCCCCAGCATTTT.

This rearrangement joins TRBV5-1 to TRBJ2-5, with a possible D match to TRBD1 (5 bases). CDR1 and CDR2 from the germline V gene are SGHRS and YFSETQ. Trimming took off 0 bases at V and 3 bases at J, with 12 bases between the two ends. The CDR3 spans 15 residues. CDR3 bases: TGCGCCAGCAGCTTGGCCGTGAAAGGGGAAGAGACCCAGTACTTC. It yields the protein CASSLAVKGEETQYF.

The chain links TRBV4-1 to TRBJ2-1; 11 nucleotides align to TRBD2. There are 16 residues in the CDR3. The germline V gene encodes CDR1 MGHRA and CDR2 YSYEKL. J gave up 4 bases and V 4 bases, and 6 bases lay outside the gene matches. The CDR3 sequence: CASSPLGLADYNEQFF. Here the CDR3 DNA reads TGCGCCAGCAGCCCGCTGGGACTAGCGGATTACAATGAGCAGTTCTTC.

This clone has just a few counts. This sequence joins TRBV7-2 and TRBJ2-1; maybe TRBD2 (6 bases). V was pared by 4 bases and J by 9 bases, with 19 bases between. From germline, CDR1 is SGHTA and CDR2 FQGNSA. This CDR3 region has 15 residues. The CDR3 DNA reads as TGTGCCAGCAGCTCGGCCGGTGCTAGCGCTAGTGAGCAGTTCTTC. Protein product: CASSSAGASASEQFF. The variable domain in full, with the rest retrieved from reference TRBV7-2 and TRBJ2-1, is GAGVSQSPSNKVTEKGKDVELRCDPISGHTALYWYRQSLGQGLEFLIYFQGNSAPDKSGLPSDRFSAERTGGSVSTLTIQRTQQEDSAVYLCASSSAGASASEQFFGPGTRLTVL.

V is TRBV7-9 and J is TRBJ2-5; TRBD1 aligns across 7 bases. After removal of 5 bases from V and 0 bases from J, the junction contained 15 bases not matched to a gene. CDR1 is SEHNR, CDR2 FQNEAQ, per germline (reference sequence). The CDR3 is 18 amino acids. In DNA, the CDR3 is TGTGCCAGCAGCCCGAGACAGGGCACCCGTACGTACCAAGAGACCCAGTACTTC. Translating gives CASSPRQGTRTYQETQYF.

This clone was counted a few times. V is TRBV19 and J is TRBJ2-7; D may be TRBD1 (6 bases). Germline V gene sequence: CDR1 LNHDA, CDR2 SQIVND (reference sequence). The V end lost 1 base, the J end lost 9 bases, and 10 bases lay between the germline ends. The CDR3 is made up of 12 amino acids. CDR3: CASSIGGHRQYF. DNA for the CDR3: TGTGCCAGTAGTATAGGGGGACATCGGCAGTACTTC. Filled out from reference TRBV19 and TRBJ2-7, the complete variable domain reads DGGITQSPKYLFRKEGQNVTLSCEQNLNHDAMYWYRQDPGQGLRLIYYSQIVNDFQKGDIAEGYSVSREKKESFPLTVTSAQKNPTAFYLCASSIGGHRQYFGPGTRLTVT.

The J gene is TRBJ2-1, the V gene TRBV3-1 (or the pseudogene TRBV3-2), with 8 bases that match TRBD1. CDR3 length: 14 residues. V lost 9 bases and J lost 2; bases outside the gene matches: 6. In germline, CDR1 is LGHDT, CDR2 YNNKEL (reference sequence). As DNA, the CDR3 is TGTGCCAGTACTCCAGGGGGCGCCTACAATGAGCAGTTCTTC. Protein: CASTPGGAYNEQFF.

This chain uses TRBV28 with TRBJ1-5; 10 bases fit TRBD1. Per germline, CDR1 MDHEN and CDR2 SYDVKM. Trimming took 4 bases from V and 2 from J; bases not matched to a gene: 2. CDR3 size: 15 residues. CDR3 nucleotides: TGTGCCAGCAGTTCCGGGACAGGGGGCAATCAGCCCCAGCATTTT. It specifies CASSSGTGGNQPQHF. The full variable domain, completed using reference TRBV28 and TRBJ1-5, is DVKVTQSSRYLVKRTGEKVFLECVQDMDHENMFWYRQDPGLGLRLIYFSYDVKMKEKGDIPEGYSVSREKKERFSLILESASTNQTSMYLCASSSGTGGNQPQHFGDGTRLSIL.

The chain combines TRBV7-8 with TRBJ2-7; TRBD2 matches 13 bases. The length of the CDR3 is 14 residues. The J segment lost 5 bases and the V segment lost 6 bases, leaving 4 bases of the junction unmatched. The germline CDR1 and CDR2 sequences are SGHVS and FQNEAQ. CDR3 sequence: CASRAGLAGDEQYF. CDR3 DNA: TGTGCCAGCAGGGCAGGACTAGCGGGAGACGAGCAGTACTTC.

Worth noting for this clone: One junction end does not reproduce the germline sequence, and a read error may be involved. The genes are TRBV3-1 (or the pseudogene TRBV3-2) and TRBJ1-2, with D hard to call. CDR1 is LGHDT, CDR2 YNNKEL, per germline (reference sequence). The CDR3 is 12 residues long. DNA of the CDR3: TGTGCCAGCAGCCAAGAACGTGGCTTTGGAGCCTTC. Its translation: CASSQERGFGAF.

The chain has TRBV27 and TRBJ1-1; D call uncertain. Trimming cost V 5 bases and J 11 bases, with 24 bases left between them. Germline V gives CDR1 MNHEY, CDR2 SMNVEV (reference sequence). The CDR3 contains 15 residues. The CDR3 loop is CASSPRAASPFPAFF. The CDR3 nucleotides are TGTGCCAGCAGTCCCCGAGCTGCTTCCCCCTTTCCGGCTTTCTTT.

DNA of the CDR3: TGTGCCAGTAGTCCACAGGGGAGTGGAAACACCATATATTTT. Residues: CASSPQGSGNTIYF. This chain uses TRBV19 with TRBJ1-3; 7 nucleotides match TRBD1. Unmatched junction bases numbered 4, after V lost 5 bases and J lost 3 bases. The CDR3 runs 14 residues. Germline V gene lookup returns CDR1 LNHDA and CDR2 SQIVND (reference sequence).

This chain joins TRBV5-4 and TRBJ2-7; weak D call: TRBD1 (5 bases). V was pared by 0 bases and J by 2 bases, with 6 bases between. The CDR3 spans 13 residues. CDR1 SGHNT and CDR2 YYREEE come from the germline V gene (reference sequence). The CDR3 bases are TGTGCCAGCAGCTTGGAGGGGCCCTACGAGCAGTACTTC. Translation: CASSLEGPYEQYF.

The V call is TRBV23-1, the J call TRBJ1-6; tentative D call: TRBD1 (6 bases). TRBV23-1 is an ORF, with its function uncertain. Deletions cut 6 bases from V and 9 bases from J, with 15 bases between. This CDR3 is built from 14 residues. The CDR3 spells CASRQGFLCSPLHF. In DNA, the CDR3 is TGCGCCAGCAGACAGGGTTTTCTGTGTTCACCCCTCCACTTT.

The rearrangement uses TRBV12-3 or TRBV12-4 and TRBJ2-7; D remains unclear. The CDR3 consists of 12 residues. Trimming removed 6 bases at V and 6 bases at J, with 12 bases between. CDR3 coding DNA: TGTGCCAGCAGCCTCCCCCCCTCCGAGCAGTACTTC. Translating it yields CASSLPPSEQYF.

The rearrangement uses TRBV6-2 or TRBV6-3 and TRBJ2-4; 7 positions match TRBD1. The germline V gene encodes CDR1 MNHEY and CDR2 SVGEGT. This CDR3 region has 16 residues. V dropped 2 bases and J dropped 9; count of bases not matched to a gene: 13. The CDR3 DNA reads as TGTGCCAGCAGTTACACAGGGGCGGGTACGTTGGGCATTCAGTACTTC. Its protein is CASSYTGAGTLGIQYF.

The V call is TRBV30, the J call TRBJ1-5, with D perhaps matching TRBD1 (5 bases). The CDR3 loop spans 14 amino acids. The germline V gene has CDR1 GTSNPN and CDR2 SVGIG (reference sequence). The V end was cut by 0 bases, the J end by 7 bases, with 13 bases between. CDR3 bases: TGTGCCTGGAGTGTACGGGGGGTCGGCCAGCCCCAGCATTTT. As protein: CAWSVRGVGQPQHF.

The rearrangement joins TRBV19 to TRBJ1-5, with 9 positions matching TRBD1. V gave up 5 bases and J gave up 6 bases; unmatched junction bases: 5. This CDR3 contains 14 residues. The germline gives CDR1 LNHDA, CDR2 SQIVND (reference sequence). DNA of the CDR3: TGTGCCAGTAGTGTACACAGGGGGCCTCAGCCCCAGCATTTT. Its translation: CASSVHRGPQPQHF.